Listed below are T cell receptor beta chains from one sample, sequenced in a study of identical twins. TCRdb reprocessed the 5' RACE reads with MiXCR, giving one entry per CDR3 protein. The repertoire holds approximately 300,000 distinct CDR3 sequences, with around 9.7% as singletons. These data were likewise used in another study, on yellow fever vaccine responses in identical twins.

Sequencing input: CD8+ T cells sorted from blood. These receptors came from a woman younger than 35 in good health. The CDR3 runs from the conserved cysteine through the conserved F or W. Fields, in order: J gene, V gene, D gene, clone size, CDR3 protein, CDR3 DNA. D genes are given only for firm matches. Where a row states a size, it is once, few, many or the class of an expanded clone; other rows omit it.

TRBJ1-5 TRBV30 - - CAWSVGGDQPQHF TGTGCCTGGAGTGTCGGGGGGGACCAGCCCCAGCATTTT
TRBJ2-7 TRBV7-6 TRBD2 - CASSSPTSPDYYEQYF TGTGCCAGCAGTTCTCCGACTAGCCCTGACTACTACGAGCAGTACTTC
TRBJ2-7 TRBV24-1 - many CATSHYDGPRPYEQYF TGTGCCACCAGTCATTACGACGGACCGCGGCCTTACGAGCAGTACTTC
TRBJ2-6 TRBV2 - - CASSEAWITGANVLTF TGTGCCAGCAGTGAAGCGTGGATTACTGGGGCCAACGTCCTGACTTTC
TRBJ1-1 TRBV7-6 TRBD1 - CATRGGLGTEAFF TGTGCCACCAGGGGGGGCCTGGGCACTGAAGCTTTCTTT
TRBJ2-1 TRBV29-1 TRBD2 - CSALLSGGANEQFF TGCAGCGCGTTACTTTCGGGGGGGGCTAATGAGCAGTTCTTC
TRBJ2-2 TRBV20-1 - many CSAKPVNTGELFF TGCAGTGCTAAACCGGTGAACACCGGGGAGCTGTTTTTT
TRBJ2-1 TRBV30 - few CAWSVSGLNEQFF TGTGCCTGGAGTGTATCGGGCCTCAATGAGCAGTTCTTC
TRBJ2-7 TRBV12-3/TRBV12-4 TRBD2 many CASSGLVSYEQYF TGTGCCAGCAGTGGACTAGTCTCCTACGAGCAGTACTTC
TRBJ2-7 TRBV11-2 - - CASSPRTQGGYEQYF TGTGCCAGCAGCCCTCGGACCCAGGGAGGCTACGAGCAGTACTTC
TRBJ2-2 TRBV12-3/TRBV12-4 - - CARSLLPGAGNFVSGELFF TGTGCCCGCAGTTTATTACCAGGAGCCGGGAATTTTGTTTCCGGGGAGCTGTTTTTT
TRBJ2-1 TRBV7-9 TRBD2 many CASSLSPGLGNEQFF TGTGCCAGCAGCTTAAGCCCGGGACTAGGCAATGAGCAGTTCTTC
TRBJ1-1 TRBV2 - few CASSEMRGNRYEAFF TGTGCCAGCAGTGAAATGAGGGGAAACAGATACGAAGCTTTCTTT
TRBJ2-3 TRBV10-1 - - CASSDGWIDARRTDTQYF TGCGCCAGCAGTGACGGTTGGATAGACGCGAGGAGAACAGATACGCAGTATTTT
TRBJ1-1 TRBV28 TRBD1 - CASSSPGQGWDEDEAFF TGTGCCAGCAGCTCCCCAGGACAGGGATGGGACGAGGATGAAGCTTTCTTT
TRBJ2-1 TRBV29-1 TRBD1 many CSTRTGGNEQFF TGCAGCACCCGGACAGGGGGCAATGAGCAGTTCTTC
TRBJ2-1 TRBV21-1 - many CASSKYGGIYNEQFF TGTGCCAGCAGCAAATATGGGGGGATATACAATGAGCAGTTCTTC
TRBJ1-1 TRBV5-1 - many CASSGPLAGDPEAFF TGCGCCAGCAGCGGTCCTCTCGCAGGGGATCCTGAAGCTTTCTTT
TRBJ2-7 TRBV20-1 - many CSARDPGKEYEQYF TGCAGTGCTAGAGATCCAGGGAAGGAATACGAGCAGTACTTC
TRBJ2-3 TRBV5-5 TRBD2 few CASSLVGSGGPTDTQYF TGTGCCAGCAGCTTGGTGGGCAGCGGGGGTCCCACAGATACGCAGTATTTT
TRBJ2-7 TRBV27 TRBD2 - CASRGGGDYEQYF TGTGCCAGCAGGGGGGGAGGGGACTACGAGCAGTACTTC
TRBJ1-1 TRBV27 - - CASLTLLGQRRTEAFF TGTGCCAGCCTTACCCTTCTCGGACAGCGCCGAACTGAAGCTTTCTTT
TRBJ2-7 TRBV20-1 - - CSARAVMGPSYEQYF TGCAGTGCTAGAGCGGTCATGGGGCCTTCCTACGAGCAGTACTTC
TRBJ2-6 TRBV12-3/TRBV12-4 - many CASSLIRSGANVLTF TGTGCCAGCAGTTTGATCCGCTCTGGGGCCAACGTCCTGACTTTC
TRBJ2-3 TRBV2 TRBD2 few CASSVNPGLAGTADTQYF TGTGCCAGCAGTGTAAACCCGGGACTAGCGGGGACTGCAGATACGCAGTATTTT
TRBJ2-1 TRBV4-1 - few CASSQDPKTARSYNEQFF TGCGCCAGCAGCCAAGACCCCAAAACAGCGCGCTCCTACAATGAGCAGTTCTTC
TRBJ1-1 TRBV29-1 - few CSVEFGGAEAFF TGCAGCGTTGAATTCGGCGGTGCTGAAGCTTTCTTT
TRBJ2-3 TRBV20-1 - few CSARKGQPSTDTQYF TGCAGTGCTAGAAAGGGGCAACCTAGCACAGATACGCAGTATTTT
TRBJ2-5 TRBV30 TRBD1 - CAWGTGQQETQYF TGTGCCTGGGGGACAGGACAGCAAGAGACCCAGTACTTC
TRBJ2-3 TRBV29-1 - - CSVEGIGGQDTQYF TGCAGCGTTGAAGGGATAGGTGGGCAAGATACGCAGTATTTT
TRBJ2-3 TRBV9 - many CASSLRRGSTDTQYF TGTGCCAGCAGCTTACGACGGGGTAGCACAGATACGCAGTATTTT
TRBJ1-2 TRBV6-2/TRBV6-3 TRBD1 few CASSYSPDRMNYGYTF TGTGCCAGCAGTTACTCACCGGACAGGATGAACTATGGCTACACCTTC
TRBJ2-7 TRBV3-1 TRBD2 few CASSQERLAGPPYEQYF TGTGCCAGCAGCCAAGAAAGGCTAGCGGGGCCACCCTACGAGCAGTACTTC
TRBJ1-5 TRBV15 - many CATSRVVESRNQPQHF TGTGCCACCAGCAGAGTGGTCGAGTCGCGAAATCAGCCCCAGCATTTT
TRBJ2-7 TRBV5-4 - - CAIGPGDICGQYF TGTGCCATCGGCCCAGGGGACATCTGCGGGCAGTACTTC
TRBJ2-7 TRBV29-1 - few CSAEIGGHSQTYEQYF TGCAGCGCCGAAATAGGGGGTCACAGCCAAACCTACGAGCAGTACTTC
TRBJ2-7 TRBV20-1 - few CSARWGAYEQYF TGCAGTGCTAGGTGGGGCGCCTACGAGCAGTACTTC
TRBJ2-7 TRBV12-3/TRBV12-4 TRBD1 few CASSPRGPLTYEQYF TGTGCCAGCAGCCCGAGGGGGCCGCTTACCTACGAGCAGTACTTC
TRBJ2-5 TRBV27 TRBD1 - CASSLSQGAWETQYF TGTGCCAGCAGTTTATCACAGGGGGCATGGGAGACCCAGTACTTC
TRBJ2-5 TRBV6-2/TRBV6-3 - - CASSHPGPYAETQYF TGTGCCAGCAGTCATCCGGGACCTTATGCCGAGACCCAGTACTTC
TRBJ1-1 TRBV14 - many CASSQDRSEAFF TGTGCCAGCAGCCAAGATAGGAGTGAAGCTTTCTTT